The 27 T cell receptor beta chains below come from one sample, sequenced in a study of spatial heterogeneity in lung cancer. MiXCR was run by TCRdb on the 5' RACE reads, yielding one entry per CDR3 protein. The sample yields 110,000 or so distinct CDR3 sequences, 11% seen once. Time point here: blood at routine non-recurrence follow-up after resection. Material: PBMCs, obtained at follow-up. Source of these receptors: a female donor with early-stage non-small cell lung cancer.

This chain links TRBV28 with TRBJ2-3; D is undetermined. V was shortened by 5 bases and J by 2 bases, with 14 bases between the two germline ends. From germline, CDR1 is MDHEN and CDR2 SYDVKM. This CDR3 contains 15 residues. The CDR3 DNA is TGTGCCAGCAGTCCCCGAGGAGATCCCACAGATACGCAGTATTTT. Translating gives CASSPRGDPTDTQYF.

In this sample, this clonotype turned up a few times. The chain uses TRBV28 and TRBJ2-1; 9 bases are a match to TRBD2. This CDR3 is 15 amino acids long. Looked up from germline, CDR1 is MDHEN and CDR2 is SYDVKM. The J segment lost 4 bases and the V segment lost 4 bases, leaving 5 bases of the junction unmatched. The CDR3 sequence: CASSSSGRTYNEQFF. DNA of the CDR3: TGTGCCAGCAGTTCGAGCGGGAGGACTTACAATGAGCAGTTCTTC.

DNA of the CDR3: TGCGCCAGCAGCTTCGCAGGGGATCGATACAATGAGCAGTTCTTC. Its protein is CASSFAGDRYNEQFF. J is TRBJ2-1 and V is TRBV5-1; D possibly corresponds to TRBD1 (6 bases). From germline, CDR1 is SGHRS and CDR2 YFSETQ. Trimming took off 2 bases at V and 4 bases at J, with 13 bases between the two ends. The CDR3 loop spans 15 amino acids.

CDR3 coding DNA: TGCGCCAGCAGCATCCGGGACACCAACCAAGCCGGGGAGCTGTTTTTT. Its protein is CASSIRDTNQAGELFF. This chain links TRBV5-1 with TRBJ2-2, with D possibly being TRBD1 (6 bases). The germline CDR1 and CDR2 sequences are SGHRS and YFSETQ. The CDR3 length is 16 residues. Trimming removed 4 bases from V and 6 bases from J, with 19 bases in between.

Worth noting for this clonotype: This may be a read error, as it is one base from a much larger clone. This chain uses TRBV27 with TRBJ1-4; the match to TRBD1 covers 7 bases. Germline assignment: CDR1 MNHEY and CDR2 SMNVEV (reference sequence). The length of the CDR3 is 14 residues. Losses at the gene ends were 6 bases for V and 0 bases for J; bases not matched to a gene: 1. The CDR3 spells CASSGTATNEKLFF. CDR3 nucleotide sequence: TGTGCCAGCAGCGGGACAGCAACTAATGAAAAACTGTTTTTT.

This clonotype was counted a few times. The genes are TRBV29-1 and TRBJ2-3, with 7 bases that match TRBD2. J gave up 2 bases and V 3 bases, and 11 bases lay outside the gene matches. CDR1 SQVTM and CDR2 ANQGSEA come from the germline V gene. This CDR3 is built from 16 residues. The CDR3 protein is CSVESGTSALTDTQYF. The CDR3 DNA reads TGCAGCGTTGAGTCCGGAACTAGCGCGCTCACAGATACGCAGTATTTT.

This clonotype has at least ten counts. The J gene is TRBJ2-1, the V gene TRBV20-1; D unresolved. This CDR3 is built from 14 residues. Germline lookup yields CDR1 DFQATT and CDR2 SNEGSKA (reference sequence). The ends were cut back, 1 base at V and 6 bases at J, with 13 bases in the middle. CDR3 DNA sequence: TGCAGTGCTAGAGCACGGTACCAGTCCAATGAGCAGTTCTTC. Translation gives CSARARYQSNEQFF.

This clonotype was detected a few times. The V gene is TRBV28, the J gene TRBJ1-5, with 11 bases that match TRBD1. CDR1 MDHEN and CDR2 SYDVKM come from the germline V gene. The CDR3 totals 17 residues. After removal of 5 bases from V and 3 bases from J, the junction contained 9 bases not matched to a gene. CDR3: CASSLPGTGGINQPQHF. In nucleotides, the CDR3 is TGTGCCAGCAGTCTTCCCGGGACAGGGGGGATCAATCAGCCCCAGCATTTT.

This clonotype was counted a few times. V usage is TRBV5-1 and J usage is TRBJ2-7; 9 positions match TRBD1. This CDR3 is 17 amino acids long. From germline, CDR1 is SGHRS and CDR2 YFSETQ. V dropped 0 bases and J dropped 2; count of bases not matched to a gene: 9. The CDR3: CASSLGTGTGLAYEQYF. The DNA of the CDR3 is TGCGCCAGCAGCTTGGGCACCGGGACAGGGCTGGCCTACGAGCAGTACTTC.

The chain couples TRBV20-1 to TRBJ2-1; TRBD1 agrees at 9 bases. Germline trimming cut 6 bases from V and 3 bases from J; bases unmatched to any gene: 9. The V gene's germline CDR1 is DFQATT and CDR2 SNEGSKA (reference sequence). The CDR3 contains 15 residues. The DNA of the CDR3 is TGCAGTGCCCGAATTAGGACAGGGGACTACAATGAGCAGTTCTTC. Amino acid sequence: CSARIRTGDYNEQFF.

Ten or more counts support this clonotype. V gene TRBV20-1 combines with J gene TRBJ1-1, with a weak D call TRBD1 (5 bases). V shed 0 bases and J shed 0 bases, with 14 bases lying between them. From germline, CDR1 is DFQATT and CDR2 SNEGSKA (reference sequence). This CDR3 is 16 amino acids long. The CDR3 here is CSARDTRDRMNTEAFF. The DNA of the CDR3 is TGCAGTGCTAGAGACACCCGGGACCGGATGAACACTGAAGCTTTCTTT.

This clonotype was counted between two and nine times. V and J are TRBV29-1 and TRBJ2-1; 13 bases agree with TRBD2. Unmatched junction bases numbered 3, after V lost 3 bases and J lost 1 base. The CDR3 consists of 16 residues. Germline V gives CDR1 SQVTM, CDR2 ANQGSEA. CDR3 sequence reads: CSVDRLAGGSYNEQFF. CDR3 sequence (DNA): TGCAGCGTTGATAGACTAGCGGGAGGTTCCTACAATGAGCAGTTCTTC.

The sample holds many counts of this clonotype. This chain links TRBV12-3 or TRBV12-4 with TRBJ1-1; no definite D call. Trimming shortened V by 1 base and J by 10 bases, and 10 bases separated the two germline ends. The CDR3 runs 12 residues. In nucleotides, the CDR3 is TGTGCCAGCAGTTTAGGCGCTCGAGGAGCTTTCTTT. Amino acid sequence: CASSLGARGAFF.

The CDR3 DNA is TGTGCCAGCAGCCCGTGGACTAGCGCCACCGGGGAGCTGTTTTTT. Encoded protein: CASSPWTSATGELFF. The chain carries TRBV7-9 and TRBJ2-2; TRBD2 matches 9 bases. CDR1 SEHNR and CDR2 FQNEAQ come from the germline V gene (reference sequence). Trimming removed 5 bases from V and 4 bases from J; junction bases left unmatched: 5. This CDR3 contains 15 residues.

In this sample, this clonotype turned up a few times. The chain combines TRBV2 with TRBJ2-7, with D possibly matching TRBD1 (5 bases). Germline CDR1 and CDR2: SNHLY and FYNNEI. CDR3 length equals 12 residues. Trimming removed 6 bases at V and 0 bases at J, with 6 bases between. CDR3 amino acids: CASRGDSYEQYV. The CDR3 region has the DNA TGTGCCAGCAGAGGGGACTCCTACGAGCAGTACGTC.

The rearrangement uses TRBV25-1 and TRBJ2-3; D is ambiguous. V was cut by 5 bases and J by 4 bases, with 10 bases left in between. Germline V CDR1 and CDR2: MGHDK, SYGVNS. CDR3 size: 13 residues. This chain's CDR3 is CASSRQSSDTQYF. In DNA, the CDR3 is TGTGCCAGCAGTAGGCAGAGTTCAGATACGCAGTATTTT.

The rearrangement links TRBV20-1 to TRBJ1-2; D possibly corresponds to TRBD1 (5 bases). The CDR3 consists of 14 residues. Trimming took 0 bases from V and 1 from J, leaving 9 bases between them. Per germline, CDR1 DFQATT and CDR2 SNEGSKA (reference sequence). Written as DNA, the CDR3 is TGCAGTGCTAGAGATTGGGGGGATAACTATGGCTACACCTTC. Protein product: CSARDWGDNYGYTF.

The chain links TRBV19 to TRBJ1-1; no clear D gene. Looked up from germline, CDR1 is LNHDA and CDR2 is SQIVND (reference sequence). V shed 7 bases and J shed 1 base, with 10 bases lying between them. CDR3 length: 13 residues. The CDR3 sequence: CASKRRGNTEAFF. The CDR3 nucleotides are TGTGCCAGTAAGCGCCGAGGGAACACTGAAGCTTTCTTT.

The rearrangement links TRBV7-9 to TRBJ1-3; D remains ambiguous. This CDR3 region has 12 residues. V was clipped by 1 base and J by 11 bases, with 9 bases between them. The germline CDR1 and CDR2 sequences are SEHNR and FQNEAQ (reference sequence). The CDR3 spells CASSLEGVAIYF. The CDR3 DNA sequence: TGTGCCAGCAGCTTAGAGGGCGTCGCCATATATTTT.

This clonotype has more than one count but fewer than ten. V and J are TRBV27 and TRBJ1-1; 7 nucleotides agree with TRBD1. The CDR3 sequence is 15 residues long. Trimming took 6 bases from V and 4 from J; bases not matched to a gene: 11. The germline V gene has CDR1 MNHEY and CDR2 SMNVEV (reference sequence). The CDR3 nucleotides read TGTGCCAGCAGACCTATCGTGGACAGGCGCACTGAAGCTTTCTTT. Its protein product is CASRPIVDRRTEAFF.

The sample holds many counts of this clonotype. The chain recombines TRBV12-3 or TRBV12-4 with TRBJ1-1, with a possible D match to TRBD1 (5 bases). The CDR3 is 14 amino acids. V lost 6 bases and J 0 bases, leaving 11 bases between the germline ends. CDR3 loop: CASSDRRMNTEAFF. The CDR3 DNA sequence: TGTGCCAGCAGCGACAGACGTATGAACACTGAAGCTTTCTTT.

This clonotype was counted ten times or more. The chain joins TRBV5-1 to TRBJ2-7; no definite D call. CDR1 is SGHRS, CDR2 YFSETQ, per germline. V was cut by 4 bases and J by 0 bases, with 11 bases left in between. CDR3 length: 14 residues. In nucleotides, the CDR3 is TGCGCCAGCAGCCCGCTGGTAAGCTCCTACGAGCAGTACTTC. Amino acids: CASSPLVSSYEQYF.

This clonotype was seen a few times. The chain links TRBV20-1 to TRBJ2-5; D possibly uses TRBD1 or TRBD2 (5 bases each). The germline V gene has CDR1 DFQATT and CDR2 SNEGSKA (reference sequence). The CDR3 loop spans 16 amino acids. V lost 3 bases and J 0 bases, leaving 17 bases between the germline ends. The CDR3 reads CSASRAARGDQETQYF. The CDR3 nucleotides read TGCAGTGCTAGTAGAGCGGCTAGGGGAGACCAAGAGACCCAGTACTTC.

In its sample, this clonotype was seen many times. Compared with germline, one end of the junction differs, possibly owing to a read error. The CDR3 coding sequence is TGTGCTAGCAGCCTCGGACAGGGGGAAACAGATACGCAGTATTTT. It yields the protein CASSLGQGETDTQYF. The rearrangement links TRBV7-7 to TRBJ2-3; 10 bases match TRBD1. Germline CDR1 SSHAT, CDR2 FNYEAQ (reference sequence). The CDR3 extends over 15 amino acids. Using reference TRBV7-7 and TRBJ2-3 for the parts outside the CDR3, the full variable domain is GAGVSQSPRYKVTKRGQDVTLRCDPISSHATLYWYQQALGQGPEFLTYFNYEAQPDKSGLPSDRFSAERPEGSISTLTIQRTEQRDSAMYRCASSLGQGETDTQYFGPGTRLTVL.

This clonotype was observed a handful of times. The chain has TRBV11-2 and TRBJ2-2; 9 positions match TRBD2. CDR3 size: 16 residues. V gave up 1 base and J gave up 4 bases; unmatched junction bases: 4. The germline gives CDR1 SGHAT, CDR2 FQNNGV. This CDR3 is CASSLGSGSITGELFF. CDR3 coding DNA: TGTGCCAGCAGCTTAGGTAGCGGGAGTATCACCGGGGAGCTGTTTTTT. The entire variable domain, with the rest obtained from reference TRBV11-2 and TRBJ2-2, is as follows: EAGVAQSPRYKIIEKRQSVAFWCNPISGHATLYWYQQILGQGPKLLIQFQNNGVVDDSQLPKDRFSAERLKGVDSTLKIQPAKLEDSAVYLCASSLGSGSITGELFFGEGSRLTVL.

This rearrangement joins TRBV2 to TRBJ1-5; tentative D call: TRBD1 (5 bases). This CDR3 has 13 residues. V lost 4 bases to trimming and J lost 3 bases, with 7 bases between them. Germline V gene lookup returns CDR1 SNHLY and CDR2 FYNNEI. The CDR3, as DNA: TGTGCCAGCAGTGGGGGGAACAATCAGCCCCAGCATTTT. Encoded protein: CASSGGNNQPQHF.

This chain joins TRBV27 and TRBJ1-3, with TRBD1 as a possible D gene (6 bases). Germline CDR1 is MNHEY and CDR2 is SMNVEV (reference sequence). The V and J ends lost 6 bases and 0 bases respectively, with 21 bases between them. CDR3 size: 18 residues. CDR3 in DNA: TGTGCCAGCAGCCCCTTCGACAGGAGAAGAGACTCTGGAAACACCATATATTTT. Its translation: CASSPFDRRRDSGNTIYF.